The rows below give T cell receptor beta chains drawn from one sample of a study of CD8+CD57+ T cells in acquired aplastic anemia. MiXCR, applied by TCRdb to the reads, yields one record per CDR3 protein. The data hold about half a million distinct CDR3 sequences, with about a third observed a single time. Sequences were obtained from sorted CD4+, CD8+, or CD8+CD57+ T cells (not recorded which) from PBMCs. These receptor sequences come from a human donor with aplastic anemia. Each CDR3 is given with its conserved first and last residue. D genes are given only for firm matches. Part of the rows lack a size; the others show once, few, many or a class for expanded clones.

j_gene: TRBJ2-7
abundance: few
d_gene: NA
v_gene: TRBV18
CDR3aa: CASSLERGERYF
CDR3nt: TGTGCCAGCTCACTCGAAAGGGGCGAGCGGTACTTC

j_gene: TRBJ1-2
abundance: many
d_gene: TRBD1
v_gene: TRBV29-1
CDR3aa: CSVDTGQGVSGYTF
CDR3nt: TGCAGCGTTGACACCGGACAGGGGGTCAGTGGCTACACCTTC

j_gene: TRBJ2-7
abundance: many
d_gene: NA
v_gene: TRBV15
CDR3aa: CATSRGGGGSSYEQYF
CDR3nt: TGTGCCACCAGCAGAGGGGGAGGAGGAAGTTCCTACGAGCAGTACTTC

j_gene: TRBJ1-1
abundance: many
d_gene: TRBD1
v_gene: TRBV29-1
CDR3aa: CSASGTGNTEAFF
CDR3nt: TGCAGCGCCTCCGGGACAGGCAACACTGAAGCTTTCTTT

j_gene: TRBJ2-3
abundance: NA
d_gene: NA
v_gene: TRBV10-1
CDR3aa: CAWGTDTQYF
CDR3nt: TGTGCCTGGGGCACAGATACGCAGTATTTT

j_gene: TRBJ1-2
abundance: many
d_gene: NA
v_gene: TRBV15
CDR3aa: CATSRRESGGRGYGYTF
CDR3nt: TGTGCCACCAGCAGAAGAGAATCCGGGGGCAGAGGCTATGGCTACACCTTC

j_gene: TRBJ2-1
abundance: NA
d_gene: TRBD1
v_gene: TRBV12-3/TRBV12-4
CDR3aa: CASSSTLSTGLNEQFF
CDR3nt: TGTGCCAGCAGTTCGACACTTTCGACAGGGTTAAATGAGCAGTTCTTC

j_gene: TRBJ2-7
abundance: many
d_gene: TRBD2
v_gene: TRBV10-2
CDR3aa: CASKSGTSDYEQYF
CDR3nt: TGCGCCAGCAAATCCGGGACTAGCGACTACGAGCAGTACTTC

j_gene: TRBJ1-2
abundance: NA
d_gene: NA
v_gene: TRBV10-3
CDR3aa: CAIREGDTEFDGYTF
CDR3nt: TGCGCCATCCGTGAGGGGGACACTGAGTTCGATGGCTACACCTTC

j_gene: TRBJ1-1
abundance: many
d_gene: NA
v_gene: TRBV10-3
CDR3aa: CAIKTTGISEAFF
CDR3nt: TGTGCCATCAAAACAACAGGGATCTCTGAAGCTTTCTTT

j_gene: TRBJ2-7
abundance: NA
d_gene: TRBD2
v_gene: TRBV7-6
CDR3aa: CASSSRRLAGGGEQYF
CDR3nt: TGTGCCAGCAGCTCCCGACGACTAGCGGGAGGGGGTGAGCAGTACTTC

j_gene: TRBJ2-3
abundance: NA
d_gene: NA
v_gene: TRBV25-1
CDR3aa: CASSVEGGLSTDTQYF
CDR3nt: TGTGCCAGCAGCGTAGAGGGTGGGCTAAGCACAGATACGCAGTATTTT

j_gene: TRBJ2-1
abundance: many
d_gene: NA
v_gene: TRBV15
CDR3aa: CATSRDVGGSSYNEQFF
CDR3nt: TGTGCCACCAGCAGAGATGTCGGGGGTAGCTCCTACAATGAGCAGTTCTTC

j_gene: TRBJ2-7
abundance: NA
d_gene: TRBD1
v_gene: TRBV29-1
CDR3aa: CSVADRVYEQYF
CDR3nt: TGCAGCGTTGCGGACAGGGTCTACGAGCAGTACTTC

j_gene: TRBJ1-6
abundance: many
d_gene: TRBD1
v_gene: TRBV19
CDR3aa: CASSIEGQGGNSPLHF
CDR3nt: TGTGCCAGTAGTATAGAAGGACAGGGAGGAAATTCACCCCTCCACTTT

j_gene: TRBJ2-6
abundance: NA
d_gene: NA
v_gene: TRBV5-5
CDR3aa: CASSPGGLYGANVLTF
CDR3nt: TGTGCCAGCAGTCCCGGCGGGTTGTATGGGGCCAACGTCCTGACTTTC

j_gene: TRBJ2-3
abundance: many
d_gene: TRBD1
v_gene: TRBV24-1
CDR3aa: CATSDARQGGTDTQYF
CDR3nt: TGTGCCACCAGTGATGCGAGACAGGGGGGCACAGATACGCAGTATTTT

j_gene: TRBJ2-3
abundance: many
d_gene: NA
v_gene: TRBV29-1
CDR3aa: CSGSGSAPGAPDTQYF
CDR3nt: TGCAGCGGGAGTGGGTCGGCCCCCGGGGCCCCAGATACGCAGTATTTT

j_gene: TRBJ2-7
abundance: few
d_gene: NA
v_gene: TRBV19
CDR3aa: CASSISLLSSYEQYF
CDR3nt: TGTGCCAGTAGTATCTCCCTACTTAGCTCCTACGAGCAGTACTTC

j_gene: TRBJ2-1
abundance: NA
d_gene: TRBD1
v_gene: TRBV7-7
CDR3aa: CASSAEGQYNEQFF
CDR3nt: TGTGCCAGCAGCGCTGAGGGACAGTACAATGAGCAGTTCTTC

j_gene: TRBJ1-1
abundance: NA
d_gene: NA
v_gene: TRBV10-3
CDR3aa: CATSEVGKVNTEAFF
CDR3nt: TGTGCCACCAGTGAAGTAGGGAAGGTGAACACTGAAGCTTTCTTT

j_gene: TRBJ2-5
abundance: NA
d_gene: NA
v_gene: TRBV7-6
CDR3aa: CASSLKRGPGGPQETQYF
CDR3nt: TGTGCCAGCAGCTTAAAACGGGGGCCCGGGGGACCTCAGGAGACCCAGTACTTC

j_gene: TRBJ2-5
abundance: many
d_gene: NA
v_gene: TRBV6-6
CDR3aa: CASSQLASETQYF
CDR3nt: TGTGCCAGCAGCCAACTAGCTTCGGAGACCCAGTACTTC

j_gene: TRBJ2-7
abundance: many
d_gene: NA
v_gene: TRBV7-9
CDR3aa: CASSLIPPGQRGEQYF
CDR3nt: TGTGCCAGCAGTTTAATCCCACCCGGACAGCGAGGCGAGCAGTACTTC

j_gene: TRBJ1-1
abundance: NA
d_gene: NA
v_gene: TRBV19
CDR3aa: CASRHRDFTEAFF
CDR3nt: TGTGCCAGTCGACATCGGGATTTCACTGAAGCTTTCTTT

j_gene: TRBJ1-6
abundance: many
d_gene: NA
v_gene: TRBV20-1
CDR3aa: CSAREQLNSPLHF
CDR3nt: TGCAGTGCTAGAGAACAACTGAATTCACCCCTCCACTTT

j_gene: TRBJ2-6
abundance: once
d_gene: TRBD2
v_gene: TRBV19
CDR3aa: CASASGGAGANVLTF
CDR3nt: TGTGCCAGTGCTAGCGGGGGGGCTGGGGCCAACGTCCTGACTTTC

j_gene: TRBJ2-1
abundance: NA
d_gene: TRBD2
v_gene: TRBV19
CDR3aa: CASSTPGLAGGYEQFF
CDR3nt: TGTGCCAGTAGTACGCCCGGACTAGCGGGGGGGTATGAGCAGTTCTTC

j_gene: TRBJ1-1
abundance: few
d_gene: NA
v_gene: TRBV2
CDR3aa: CASSEGQGWAFF
CDR3nt: TGTGCCAGCAGTGAAGGGCAGGGGTGGGCTTTCTTT

j_gene: TRBJ2-7
abundance: NA
d_gene: TRBD1
v_gene: TRBV2
CDR3aa: CASSRDSAYNEQYF
CDR3nt: TGTGCTAGCAGCCGGGACAGTGCATACAATGAGCAGTACTTC

j_gene: TRBJ1-5
abundance: few
d_gene: NA
v_gene: TRBV6-5
CDR3aa: CASSSTAHQPQHF
CDR3nt: TGTGCCAGCAGTTCGACAGCTCATCAGCCCCAGCATTTT

j_gene: TRBJ1-4
abundance: NA
d_gene: NA
v_gene: TRBV5-1
CDR3aa: CASSPPQESEKLFF
CDR3nt: TGCGCCAGCAGCCCACCGCAGGAGAGTGAAAAACTGTTTTTT

j_gene: TRBJ1-5
abundance: few
d_gene: TRBD1
v_gene: TRBV11-1
CDR3aa: CASSPQGGSGNQPQHF
CDR3nt: TGTGCCAGCAGCCCTCAGGGGGGGTCGGGAAATCAGCCCCAGCATTTT

j_gene: TRBJ2-7
abundance: few
d_gene: NA
v_gene: TRBV10-1
CDR3aa: CASSETGTEQYF
CDR3nt: TGCGCCAGCAGTGAGACAGGGACCGAGCAGTACTTC

j_gene: TRBJ2-7
abundance: NA
d_gene: TRBD1
v_gene: TRBV7-3
CDR3aa: CASSLISGTGAYEQYF
CDR3nt: TGTGCCAGCAGTCTTATTTCCGGGACAGGGGCCTACGAGCAGTACTTC

j_gene: TRBJ1-1
abundance: NA
d_gene: TRBD1
v_gene: TRBV6-2/TRBV6-3
CDR3aa: CASSSLLTGPNTEAFF
CDR3nt: TGTGCCAGCAGTTCCCTCCTGACAGGGCCCAACACTGAAGCTTTCTTT

j_gene: TRBJ2-5
abundance: few
d_gene: NA
v_gene: TRBV20-1
CDR3aa: CSLKHTAWLETQYF
CDR3nt: TGCAGCCTAAAGCACACCGCCTGGCTAGAGACCCAGTACTTC

j_gene: TRBJ2-7
abundance: many
d_gene: TRBD2
v_gene: TRBV20-1
CDR3aa: CSASDTGGGSYEQYF
CDR3nt: TGCAGTGCTAGTGACACTGGCGGGGGCTCCTACGAGCAGTACTTC

j_gene: TRBJ2-3
abundance: NA
d_gene: TRBD2
v_gene: TRBV20-1
CDR3aa: CSANGGFSTDTQYF
CDR3nt: TGCAGTGCTAACGGGGGGTTTAGCACAGATACGCAGTATTTT

j_gene: TRBJ1-2
abundance: NA
d_gene: NA
v_gene: TRBV5-1
CDR3aa: CASRSGDINYGYTF
CDR3nt: TGCGCCAGCAGATCGGGGGACATTAACTATGGCTACACCTTC

j_gene: TRBJ1-1
abundance: NA
d_gene: NA
v_gene: TRBV5-1
CDR3aa: CASSLVHRVGTEAFF
CDR3nt: TGCGCCAGCAGCTTGGTTCACAGGGTAGGGACTGAAGCTTTCTTT